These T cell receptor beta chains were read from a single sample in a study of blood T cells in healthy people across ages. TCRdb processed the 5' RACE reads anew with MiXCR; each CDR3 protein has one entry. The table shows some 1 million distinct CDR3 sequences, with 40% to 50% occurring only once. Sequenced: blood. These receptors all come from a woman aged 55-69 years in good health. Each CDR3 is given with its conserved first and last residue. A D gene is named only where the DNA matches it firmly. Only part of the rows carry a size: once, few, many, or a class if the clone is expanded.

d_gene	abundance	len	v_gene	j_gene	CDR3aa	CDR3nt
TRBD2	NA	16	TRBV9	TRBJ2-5	CASSAGTSGFQETQYF	TGTGCCAGCAGCGCTGGGACTAGCGGGTTTCAAGAGACCCAGTACTTC
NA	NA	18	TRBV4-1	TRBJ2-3	CASSQGLVGGRGTDTQYF	TGCGCCAGCAGCCAAGGGCTCGTGGGGGGCAGGGGAACAGATACGCAGTATTTT
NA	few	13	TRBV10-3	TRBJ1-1	CAISESDPTEAFF	TGTGCCATCAGTGAGTCGGACCCCACTGAAGCTTTCTTT
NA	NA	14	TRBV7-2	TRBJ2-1	CASSLDTTYNEQFF	TGTGCCAGCAGCTTGGACACTACTTACAATGAGCAGTTCTTC
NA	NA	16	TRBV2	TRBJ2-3	CASSEADRLSTDTQYF	TGTGCCAGCAGTGAAGCCGACCGATTAAGCACAGATACGCAGTATTTT
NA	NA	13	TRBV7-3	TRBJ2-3	CASSPGAVHTQYF	TGCGCCAGCAGCCCGGGGGCGGTACATACGCAGTATTTT
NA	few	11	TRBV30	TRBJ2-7	CAWSVQETEYF	TGTGCCTGGAGTGTTCAGGAGACTGAGTACTTC
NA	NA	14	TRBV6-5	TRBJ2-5	CASSPDWAGETQYF	TGTGCCAGCAGTCCGGACTGGGCTGGGGAGACCCAGTACTTC
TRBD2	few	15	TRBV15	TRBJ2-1	CATSRTGLADNEQFF	TGTGCCACCAGCAGAACGGGACTAGCGGACAATGAGCAGTTCTTC
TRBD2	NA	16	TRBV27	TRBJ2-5	CASSLSTSGRGDEQYF	TGTGCCAGCAGTTTATCGACTAGCGGGAGGGGAGATGAGCAGTACTTC
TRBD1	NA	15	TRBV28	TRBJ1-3	CASRPGGTGRNTIYF	TGTGCCAGCAGACCCGGGGGGACAGGGAGAAACACCATATATTTT
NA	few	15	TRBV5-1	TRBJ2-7	CASSLEAGTPYEQYF	TGCGCCAGCAGCTTGGAGGCAGGTACTCCCTACGAGCAGTACTTC
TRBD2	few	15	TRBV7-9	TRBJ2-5	CASSLVAGGRDEQYF	TGTGCCAGCAGCTTAGTGGCGGGAGGTCGGGATGAGCAGTACTTC
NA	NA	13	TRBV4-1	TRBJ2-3	CASSQGITGTQYF	TGCGCCAGCAGCCAAGGCATCACAGGTACGCAGTATTTT
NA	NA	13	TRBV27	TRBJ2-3	CASSKAETDTQYF	TGTGCCAGCAGTAAAGCAGAAACAGATACGCAGTATTTT
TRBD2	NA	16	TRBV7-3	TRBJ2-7	CASSLRTSGRNNEQYF	TGTGCCAGCAGCTTACGGACTAGCGGGAGAAACAATGAGCAGTACTTC
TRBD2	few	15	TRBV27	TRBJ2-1	CASRPSGRSSHEQFF	TGTGCCAGCCGACCTAGCGGGAGGAGTAGCCATGAGCAGTTCTTC
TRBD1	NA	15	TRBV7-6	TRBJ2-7	CASSTDRGLRDEQYF	TGTGCCAGCAGCACAGATAGGGGGCTCAGGGACGAGCAGTACTTC